What follows are 26 T cell receptor beta chains derived from one specimen sequenced in a study of follicular helper T cells after annual influenza vaccination (dated by TCRdb to about 2017). Libraries were constructed by the immunoSEQ multiplex PCR assay. TCRdb's version of the immuneACCESS table is confined to in-frame rearrangements and falls short of the full clone set. An unresolved V gene accounts for under half of the shortfall where checked; the remainder is of unknown origin. Here the sample has about 10,000 clones; 80% to 85% occur a single time. The ten largest clones capture roughly 4.3% of the sample. This sample's time point label indicates: 2015-2016 season, 7 days after influenza vaccination. The material was CXCR5+ CD38- circulating T follicular helper cells from blood, obtained 7 days after influenza vaccination. The cell subset or site label, as the study defines it: circulating Tfh, non-naive CD4+CXCR5+PD-1+ (ICOS+CD38+ or ICOS-CD38-). Receptor source: an adult who received the influenza vaccine.

This chain joins TRBV18 and TRBJ1-3, with 7 bases lining up with TRBD1. This CDR3 is 14 amino acids long. Germline loops: CDR1 KGHSH, CDR2 LQKENI. V gave up 4 bases and J gave up 1 base; unmatched junction bases: 1. The CDR3: CASSQQGSGNTIYF. In nucleotides, the CDR3 is TGTGCCAGCTCACAACAGGGGTCTGGAAACACCATATATTTT.

In this sample, this clone turned up once. V gene TRBV10-3 combines with J gene TRBJ2-5; TRBD1 agrees at 8 bases. CDR1 and CDR2 (germline): ENHRY, SYGVKD. The CDR3 has 12 amino acids. The V and J ends lost 5 bases and 5 bases, in that order; junction bases with no gene match: 1. The CDR3 DNA is TGTGCCATCAGTCGGACAGGGGAGACCCAGTACTTC. Encoded protein: CAISRTGETQYF.

This chain joins TRBV6-1 and TRBJ1-3; D is uncertain. V was pared by 4 bases and J by 1 base, with 11 bases between. CDR1 is MNHNS, CDR2 SASEGT, per germline. The CDR3 contains 15 residues. DNA for the CDR3: TGTGCCAGCAGTGGTCACATGGGTTCTGGAAACACCATATATTTT. This gives the protein CASSGHMGSGNTIYF.

This chain uses TRBV15 with TRBJ2-2; possibly TRBD1 for D (5 bases). CDR3 length equals 16 residues. Germline V gives CDR1 LNHNV, CDR2 YYDKDF (reference sequence). V was clipped by 5 bases and J by 4 bases, with 17 bases between them. The CDR3, as DNA: TGTGCCACCAGCGGGGCGTGGGGAAGAATCACCGGGGAGCTGTTTTTT. This translates into CATSGAWGRITGELFF.

This chain links TRBV7-3 with TRBJ1-2, with D tentatively TRBD1 (5 bases). CDR3 length: 14 amino acids. V lost 6 bases, J lost 4 bases, and 15 bases lay in between. Germline CDR1 and CDR2: SGHTA and FQGTGA. CDR3 in DNA: TGTGCCAGCAGTCCGAAGGGGAACAGCTATGGCTACACCTTC. Residues: CASSPKGNSYGYTF.

This chain joins TRBV14 and TRBJ2-5; no clear D gene. Trimming shortened V by 4 bases and J by 4 bases, and 13 bases separated the two germline ends. In germline, CDR1 is SGHDN, CDR2 FVKESK. This CDR3 region has 14 residues. The CDR3 DNA is TGTGCCAGCAGCCTAGGTCTCAGACGAGAGACCCAGTACTTC. This codes for CASSLGLRRETQYF.

The chain uses TRBV28 and TRBJ1-4, with a possible D match to TRBD1 (5 bases). From germline, CDR1 is MDHEN and CDR2 SYDVKM. With 2 bases removed from V and 5 bases from J, the gap between germline ends came to 12 bases. This CDR3 region has 15 residues. Written as DNA, the CDR3 is TGTGCCAGCAGTTTACAGGGATCGGGGAATGAAAAACTGTTTTTT. Protein: CASSLQGSGNEKLFF.

The gene calls are TRBV2 and TRBJ2-5; D remains ambiguous. This CDR3 spans 13 amino acids. The germline V and J ends were trimmed by 8 bases and 5 bases, with 15 bases remaining between them. Germline CDR1 SNHLY, CDR2 FYNNEI. CDR3: CASRGFFLETQYF. The CDR3, as DNA: TGTGCCAGCCGTGGCTTCTTCTTGGAGACCCAGTACTTC.

CDR3 region: CASSARTSGGDTQYF. The CDR3 region has the DNA TGTGCCAGCAGCGCCCGGACTAGCGGGGGAGATACGCAGTATTTT. The J gene is TRBJ2-3, the V gene TRBV9; TRBD2 aligns across 13 bases. V lost 3 bases to trimming and J lost 5 bases; unmatched junction nucleotides: 3. This CDR3 spans 15 amino acids. The germline V gene encodes CDR1 SGDLS and CDR2 YYNGEE. The whole variable domain, remainder taken from reference TRBV9 and TRBJ2-3, is DSGVTQTPKHLITATGQRVTLRCSPRSGDLSVYWYQQSLDQGLQFLIQYYNGEERAKGNILERFSAQQFPDLHSELNLSSLELGDSALYFCASSARTSGGDTQYFGPGTRLTVL.

On this clone: Other nucleotide sequences in the sample specify the same CDR3. V usage is TRBV7-2 and J usage is TRBJ1-2; 8 bases align to TRBD1. This CDR3 region has 13 residues. Germline loops: CDR1 SGHTA, CDR2 FQGNSA. V lost 5 bases, J lost 5 bases, and 4 bases stayed unmatched. For the CDR3, the DNA is TGTGCCAGCAGCCGGGGACAGGTTTATGGCTACACCTTC. The encoded protein is CASSRGQVYGYTF.

The chain employs TRBV5-1 and TRBJ2-1, with TRBD2 matching 7 bases. Germline values: CDR1 SGHRS, CDR2 YFSETQ. The CDR3 is 15 residues long. The J segment lost 5 bases and the V segment lost 3 bases, leaving 8 bases of the junction unmatched. The CDR3 DNA sequence: TGCGCCAGCAGCTCCCAAGCGGGGCTGAACAATGAGCAGTTCTTC. Translated, it gives CASSSQAGLNNEQFF.

The J gene is TRBJ2-1, the V gene TRBV19; no clear D gene. There are 15 residues in the CDR3. Trimming removed 6 bases from V and 2 bases from J, with 14 bases in between. The germline CDR1 and CDR2 sequences are LNHDA and SQIVND (reference sequence). The CDR3, as DNA: TGTGCCAGTAGCAGAGGCGCGGTCCCCTACAATGAGCAGTTCTTC. This gives the protein CASSRGAVPYNEQFF.

This clone was seen only a few times. V is TRBV7-9 and J is TRBJ1-5; no clear D gene. V was pared by 5 bases and J by 5 bases, with 10 bases between. The CDR3 runs 13 residues. Germline values: CDR1 SEHNR, CDR2 FQNEAQ (reference sequence). In DNA form, the CDR3 reads TGTGCCAGCAGCCCGATTGCAGATCAGCCCCAGCATTTT. It is translated as CASSPIADQPQHF.

This chain uses TRBV4-1 with TRBJ1-5, with 7 positions matching TRBD1. The CDR3 consists of 15 residues. The ends lost 0 bases at V and 10 bases at J; junction bases unmatched: 9. Germline CDR1 reads MGHRA; CDR2 reads YSYEKL. CDR3: CASSQEPQGGGPQHF. In DNA form, the CDR3 reads TGCGCCAGCAGCCAAGAACCCCAGGGGGGAGGACCCCAGCATTTT.

The V and J genes are TRBV28 and TRBJ1-3; D gene ambiguous. CDR1 is MDHEN and CDR2 is SYDVKM in the germline V gene. V lost 7 bases to trimming and J lost 7 bases, with 14 bases between them. CDR3 length equals 13 residues. The CDR3 loop reads CASMSYGENTIYF. DNA for the CDR3: TGTGCCAGCATGTCCTATGGTGAGAACACCATATATTTT.

The rearrangement uses TRBV18 and TRBJ2-2, with 9 nucleotides matching TRBD1. With 4 bases clipped from V and 4 bases from J, the junction kept 7 bases outside the gene matches. The CDR3 runs to 16 residues. Germline V CDR1 and CDR2: KGHSH, LQKENI. CDR3 loop: CASSRTGEAGTGELFF. The CDR3 nucleotides are TGTGCCAGCTCACGGACAGGGGAGGCGGGCACCGGGGAGCTGTTTTTT.

V usage is TRBV2 and J usage is TRBJ1-1, with TRBD1 as a possible D gene (5 bases). The germline gives CDR1 SNHLY, CDR2 FYNNEI. The CDR3 consists of 14 residues. Trimming shortened V by 5 bases and J by 2 bases, and 12 bases separated the two germline ends. The CDR3 bases are TGTGCCAGCAGTTACGACAGAGATAACACTGAAGCTTTCTTT. Its translation is CASSYDRDNTEAFF.

The rearrangement joins TRBV12-5 to TRBJ1-1, with 7 bases matching TRBD1. Trimming took 5 bases from V and 10 from J; bases not matched to a gene: 4. The germline gives CDR1 LGHNT, CDR2 FRNRAP. This CDR3 contains 11 residues. Here the CDR3 DNA reads TGTGCTAGTGGTGGGGACAGAGGAGCTTTCTTT. Translating gives CASGGDRGAFF.

The chain is built from TRBV2 and TRBJ1-1; D is undetermined. The CDR3 length is 13 residues. Germline CDR1 and CDR2: SNHLY and FYNNEI. Trimming removed 7 bases from V and 1 base from J, with 10 bases in between. The CDR3 region is CASKRGQNTEAFF. The CDR3 region has the DNA TGTGCCAGCAAAAGAGGTCAGAACACTGAAGCTTTCTTT.

This clone was recorded a few times. Other DNA sequences in the sample encode the same CDR3. The rearrangement links TRBV7-9 to TRBJ1-6; the match to TRBD1 covers 7 bases. The CDR3 consists of 14 residues. The junction had 5 bases not matched to a gene; V was cut back by 5 bases and J by 7 bases. The germline CDR1 and CDR2 sequences are SEHNR and FQNEAQ (reference sequence). CDR3 loop: CASSPGQANSPLHF. As DNA, the CDR3 is TGTGCCAGCAGCCCTGGACAGGCCAATTCACCCCTCCACTTT. Drawing the rest from reference TRBV7-9 and TRBJ1-6, the complete variable domain is DTGVSQNPRHKITKRGQNVTFRCDPISEHNRLYWYRQTLGQGPEFLTYFQNEAQLEKSRLLSDRFSAERPKGSFSTLEIQRTEQGDSAMYLCASSPGQANSPLHFGNGTRLTVT.

J is TRBJ2-2 and V is TRBV4-3; 11 nucleotides line up with TRBD2. This CDR3 region has 18 residues. V shed 1 base, J shed 3 bases, and the junction held 7 bases outside the gene matches. Looked up from germline, CDR1 is LGHNA and CDR2 is YSLEER. CDR3 residues: CASSQGTSGPRDTGELFF. The DNA of the CDR3 is TGCGCCAGCAGCCAAGGGACTAGCGGGCCGAGGGACACCGGGGAGCTGTTTTTT.

The chain couples TRBV2 to TRBJ2-1; 8 nucleotides line up with TRBD1. There are 16 residues in the CDR3. CDR1 is SNHLY and CDR2 is FYNNEI in the germline V gene. J lost 6 bases, V lost 1 base, and 8 bases had no gene match. CDR3 nucleotide sequence: TGTGCCAGCAGTGAAGTAGGCTCACAGGGGGGCAATGAGCAGTTCTTC. Its protein product is CASSEVGSQGGNEQFF. Using reference TRBV2 and TRBJ2-1 for the parts outside the CDR3, the full variable domain is EPEVTQTPSHQVTQMGQEVILRCVPISNHLYFYWYRQILGQKVEFLVSFYNNEISEKSEIFDDQFSVERPDGSNFTLKIRSTKLEDSAMYFCASSEVGSQGGNEQFFGPGTRLTVL.

The rearrangement uses TRBV6-1 and TRBJ1-2; D possibly corresponds to TRBD1 (5 bases). This CDR3 is 13 amino acids long. In germline, CDR1 is MNHNS, CDR2 SASEGT. V was cut by 11 bases and J by 2 bases, with 15 bases left in between. For the CDR3, the DNA is TGTGCCGGCATCAAGGGGTCCAACTATGGCTACACCTTC. Its translation is CAGIKGSNYGYTF.

J is TRBJ2-1 and V is TRBV9; 7 bases are a match to TRBD2. This CDR3 has 14 amino acids. Germline CDR1 reads SGDLS; CDR2 reads YYNGEE. The ends lost 1 base at V and 10 bases at J; junction bases unmatched: 8. The CDR3: CASSVSGVEIEQFF. CDR3 bases: TGTGCCAGCAGCGTAAGCGGGGTCGAAATAGAGCAGTTCTTC.

V gene TRBV5-1 combines with J gene TRBJ2-5; TRBD2 aligns across 12 bases. The CDR3 sequence is 15 residues long. Per the germline V gene, CDR1 is SGHRS and CDR2 is YFSETQ. With 0 bases clipped from V and 4 bases from J, the junction kept 1 base outside the gene matches. The CDR3 DNA reads as TGCGCCAGCAGCTTGGCTAGCGGGGGGGCAGAGACCCAGTACTTC. Translation gives CASSLASGGAETQYF.

The rearrangement uses TRBV28 and TRBJ2-7, with D uncertain. The CDR3 runs 12 residues. Trimming cost V 6 bases and J 7 bases, with 13 bases left between them. CDR1 is MDHEN, CDR2 SYDVKM, per germline. CDR3 DNA: TGTGCCAGCAGCCTTTACCGAGATGAGCAGTACTTC. Translating it yields CASSLYRDEQYF.